The present T cell receptor (beta chain) was sequenced within a study of T cell responses to AZD1222 COVID-19 vaccine. Findings and limits, study-wide: Two AZD1222 doses significantly raised spike-specific TCR breadth and depth over controls. The study reported that nearly half of spike-specific TCRs target unmutated variant regions. Seropositive at baseline were only a handful of AZD1222 recipients.

Only in-frame clones appear in the TCRdb table, and some are missing; sequencing was by immunoSEQ multiplex PCR. The sample records more than 90,000 clones, roughly 86% being singletons. A note on this clone: Antigen specificity is unknown.

CDR3 length: 17 amino acids. Trimming left V 5 bases short and J 2 bases short, with 20 bases between. CDR1 and CDR2 (germline): SGHRS, YFSETQ. The rearrangement uses TRBV5-1 and TRBJ2-1; possible D gene TRBD1, 6 bases. The material was peripheral blood, obtained 28 days after the second AZD1222 dose. The receptor was derived from an adult who received the AZD1222 COVID-19 vaccine. CDR3 bases: TGCGCCAGCAGGATCCTCCCAGGGGAAATCCCCTACAATGAGCAGTTCTTC. Translating it yields CASRILPGEIPYNEQFF.